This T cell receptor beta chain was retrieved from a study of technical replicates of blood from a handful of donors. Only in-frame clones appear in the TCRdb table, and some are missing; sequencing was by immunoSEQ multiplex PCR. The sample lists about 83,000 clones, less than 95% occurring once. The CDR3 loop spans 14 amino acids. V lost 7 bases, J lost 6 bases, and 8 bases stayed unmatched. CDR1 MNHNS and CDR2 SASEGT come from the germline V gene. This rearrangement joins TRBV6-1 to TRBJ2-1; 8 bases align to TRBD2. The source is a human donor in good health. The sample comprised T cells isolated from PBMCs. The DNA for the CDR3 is TGTGCCAGCAAGGCAGCGGGGGCGGGCAATGAGCAGTTCTTC. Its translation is CASKAAGAGNEQFF.